A selection of T cell receptor beta chains follows, all from one sample in a study of shared clonotypes between healthy human individuals. Clones were sequenced by immunoSEQ multiplex PCR, and TCRdb holds only the in-frame ones, with some missing. Of about 2.4 million clones in the sample, around 94% were seen once. The specimen was naive CD4+ T cells sorted from blood. Receptor source: a man younger than 35 in good health. Each CDR3 is given with its conserved first and last residue. The D gene is left open where the match is weak. Only some rows state a clone size, as once, few, many or a class for expanded clones.

TRBD1,TRBJ2-7,NA,TRBV29-1,CSAIQGAEQYF,TGCAGCGCTATACAGGGGGCCGAGCAGTACTTC
NA,TRBJ2-7,NA,TRBV4-1,CASSQVHPGRFEQYF,TGCGCCAGCAGCCAAGTCCATCCAGGGAGGTTCGAGCAGTACTTC
NA,TRBJ1-2,NA,TRBV2,CASSEWDYGYTF,TGTGCCAGCAGTGAATGGGACTATGGCTACACCTTC
TRBD1,TRBJ1-1,few,TRBV5-6,CASSTNDRGLFF,TGTGCCAGCAGTACCAATGACAGGGGTCTCTTCTTT
NA,TRBJ1-1,few,TRBV2,CASNRLQNTEAFF,TGTGCCAGCAATCGGCTACAGAACACTGAAGCTTTCTTT
TRBD1,TRBJ2-2,NA,TRBV5-6,CASSRGGGSVIGELFF,TGTGCCAGCAGCCGAGGGGGCGGGTCGGTGATCGGGGAGCTGTTTTTT
NA,TRBJ2-3,few,TRBV20-1,CSARGTDTQYF,TGCAGTGCTAGAGGGACAGATACGCAGTATTTT
NA,TRBJ2-1,NA,TRBV18,CASSPRDEQFF,TGTGCCAGCTCACCAAGGGATGAGCAGTTCTTC
TRBD2,TRBJ2-3,NA,TRBV5-1,CASSLNPSGRAPDTQYF,TGCGCCAGCAGCTTGAATCCTAGCGGGCGGGCCCCAGATACGCAGTATTTT
NA,TRBJ2-3,NA,TRBV6-4,CASSEDWGTDTQYF,TGTGCCAGCAGCGAAGACTGGGGCACAGATACGCAGTATTTT
TRBD1,TRBJ2-3,few,TRBV5-1,CASSDLEQGAFTDTQYF,TGCGCCAGCAGCGATCTCGAACAGGGGGCGTTCACAGATACGCAGTATTTT
NA,TRBJ2-1,NA,TRBV5-1,CASSSGRADGDEQFF,TGCGCCAGCAGCTCCGGACGGGCCGATGGTGATGAGCAGTTCTTC
TRBD1,TRBJ1-5,NA,TRBV4-1,CASSQEGRGQFQPQHF,TGCGCCAGCAGCCAAGAAGGCAGGGGGCAATTTCAGCCCCAGCATTTT
NA,TRBJ2-5,NA,TRBV29-1,CSVWTDKETQYF,TGCAGCGTTTGGACGGACAAAGAGACCCAGTACTTC
TRBD2,TRBJ2-7,NA,TRBV10-3,CAITSGLAGFYEQYF,TGTGCCATCACTTCTGGACTAGCGGGGTTCTACGAGCAGTACTTC
NA,TRBJ2-2,NA,TRBV11-3,CASSHQQAGELFF,TGTGCCAGCAGTCACCAGCAGGCCGGGGAGCTGTTTTTT
TRBD2,TRBJ2-1,NA,TRBV6-5,CASSYRGGLYNEQFF,TGTGCCAGCAGTTACCGGGGGGGCCTCTACAATGAGCAGTTCTTC
TRBD1,TRBJ1-6,once,TRBV30,CAWTKGGAPFNSPLHF,TGTGCCTGGACCAAAGGGGGCGCCCCGTTCAATTCACCCCTCCACTTT
TRBD1,TRBJ2-5,once,TRBV7-2,CASSSLGTGGRETQYF,TGTGCCAGCAGCTCACTCGGGACAGGGGGCAGAGAGACCCAGTACTTC
NA,TRBJ2-5,NA,TRBV7-9,CASSLRYAEQETQYF,TGTGCCAGCAGCTTAAGGTATGCGGAGCAAGAGACCCAGTACTTC
NA,TRBJ1-2,NA,TRBV7-9,CASSFPGQIHGYTF,TGTGCCAGCAGCTTCCCCGGACAGATTCATGGCTACACCTTC
NA,TRBJ1-2,NA,TRBV5-6,CASSYYRRPTNYGYTF,TGTGCCAGCAGCTACTACCGCCGCCCAACTAACTATGGCTACACCTTC
NA,TRBJ2-4,NA,TRBV4-1,CASSQEAMGIQYF,TGCGCCAGCAGCCAAGAGGCAATGGGCATTCAGTACTTC
TRBD2,TRBJ2-1,NA,TRBV5-1,CASSSNSGSPYNEQFF,TGCGCCAGCAGCTCAAATAGCGGGAGCCCTTACAATGAGCAGTTCTTC
NA,TRBJ1-4,NA,TRBV28,CASSREGREKLFF,TGTGCCAGCAGCCGCGAGGGACGGGAAAAACTGTTTTTT
NA,TRBJ2-7,NA,TRBV2,CASSESGYEQYF,TGTGCCAGCAGTGAGTCCGGCTACGAGCAGTACTTC
NA,TRBJ1-2,NA,TRBV9,CASSVDENYGYTF,TGTGCCAGCAGCGTAGATGAAAACTATGGCTACACCTTC
NA,TRBJ2-1,NA,TRBV6-5,CASRRGLSYNEQFF,TGTGCCAGCAGGAGGGGGTTATCCTACAATGAGCAGTTCTTC
TRBD2,TRBJ2-4,NA,TRBV6-5,CASSYGLAGAKNIQYF,TGTGCCAGCAGTTACGGACTAGCGGGAGCCAAAAACATTCAGTACTTC
NA,TRBJ2-7,NA,TRBV15,CATSRVDIYEQYF,TGTGCCACCAGCAGAGTCGACATTTACGAGCAGTACTTC
NA,TRBJ2-4,NA,TRBV6-1,CASSEAGERAKNIQYF,TGTGCCAGCAGTGAAGCAGGGGAGAGAGCCAAAAACATTCAGTACTTC
NA,TRBJ1-2,few,TRBV6-5,CASTPAGRDGYTF,TGTGCCAGCACCCCGGCGGGGCGAGATGGCTACACCTTC
TRBD2,TRBJ2-3,NA,TRBV19,CASSTGLAGDTDTQYF,TGTGCCAGTAGTACGGGACTAGCGGGAGATACAGATACGCAGTATTTT
NA,TRBJ2-1,NA,TRBV2,CASRGNNEQFF,TGTGCCAGCCGGGGGAACAATGAGCAGTTCTTC
TRBD2,TRBJ2-1,NA,TRBV7-2,CASSSGLAGDNEQFF,TGTGCCAGCAGCTCCGGACTAGCGGGGGACAATGAGCAGTTCTTC
NA,TRBJ1-1,NA,TRBV6-5,CASSYVGGGRGTEAFF,TGTGCCAGCAGTTACGTCGGCGGGGGAAGGGGCACTGAAGCTTTCTTT
NA,TRBJ2-7,NA,TRBV9,CASSVGADTYEQYF,TGTGCCAGCAGCGTAGGGGCAGATACCTACGAGCAGTACTTC
TRBD2,TRBJ2-1,NA,TRBV30,CAWARTSGSSYNEQFF,TGTGCCTGGGCCCGGACTAGCGGGAGCTCCTACAATGAGCAGTTCTTC
NA,TRBJ1-6,NA,TRBV4-3,CASSQRQADNSPLHF,TGCGCCAGCAGCCAACGACAGGCAGATAATTCACCCCTCCACTTT
NA,TRBJ1-3,NA,TRBV5-1,CASSLASSSSGNTIYF,TGCGCCAGCAGCTTGGCCAGTAGTTCCTCTGGAAACACCATATATTTT
NA,TRBJ2-7,NA,TRBV9,CASSVLSTGSGHEQYF,TGTGCCAGCAGCGTACTATCCACAGGGAGCGGCCACGAGCAGTACTTC
NA,TRBJ1-6,NA,TRBV6-6,CASSRAGTYNSPLHF,TGTGCCAGCAGCCGAGCAGGGACGTATAATTCACCCCTCCACTTT
NA,TRBJ1-3,NA,TRBV10-1,CASSGGSSGNTIYF,TGCGCCAGCAGTGGTGGGAGCTCTGGAAACACCATATATTTT
NA,TRBJ2-7,once,TRBV7-9,CASSPGAGVRSSYEQYF,TGTGCCAGCAGCCCGGGCGCGGGTGTCAGGAGCTCCTACGAGCAGTACTTC
NA,TRBJ2-1,NA,TRBV11-2,CASSLYTTDNEQFF,TGTGCCAGCAGCTTATATACTACCGACAATGAGCAGTTCTTC
NA,TRBJ1-1,NA,TRBV5-6,CASSLSVRPNTEAFF,TGTGCCAGCAGCTTATCGGTGCGGCCGAACACTGAAGCTTTCTTT
TRBD2,TRBJ2-7,NA,TRBV28,CASGRDYYEQYF,TGTGCCAGCGGAAGGGACTACTACGAGCAGTACTTC
TRBD1,TRBJ1-2,NA,TRBV6-5,CASSSAGGIGYGYTF,TGTGCCAGCAGTTCAGCAGGGGGCATCGGCTATGGCTACACCTTC
NA,TRBJ2-5,NA,TRBV30,CAWRAGAGRETQYF,TGTGCCTGGCGGGCCGGGGCGGGGAGGGAGACCCAGTACTTC
NA,TRBJ1-5,once,TRBV30,CAWSIHGGSNQPQHF,TGTGCCTGGAGTATCCACGGGGGTAGCAATCAGCCCCAGCATTTT
NA,TRBJ2-1,NA,TRBV2,CARRGEQFF,TGTGCCAGGAGGGGAGAGCAGTTCTTC
NA,TRBJ1-6,NA,TRBV6-5,CASSYGQGDNSPLHF,TGTGCCAGCAGTTACGGGCAGGGTGATAATTCACCCCTCCACTTT
NA,TRBJ2-7,NA,TRBV7-8,CASSLSTVAQYF,TGTGCCAGCAGCTTAAGTACCGTGGCACAGTACTTC
NA,TRBJ1-1,NA,TRBV14,CASSQGAEAFF,TGTGCCAGCAGCCAAGGAGCTGAAGCTTTCTTT
NA,TRBJ1-2,NA,TRBV7-2,CASSFGTGYGYTF,TGTGCCAGCAGCTTCGGGACGGGGTATGGCTACACCTTC
NA,TRBJ1-5,NA,TRBV19,CASSIVSGVDQPQHF,TGTGCCAGTAGTATTGTATCAGGGGTGGATCAGCCCCAGCATTTT
NA,TRBJ1-2,NA,TRBV6-1,CASSEALDSTNYGYTF,TGTGCCAGCAGTGAAGCGTTGGACAGTACTAACTATGGCTACACCTTC
NA,TRBJ1-4,NA,TRBV30,CAWSVRGNLEKLFF,TGTGCCTGGAGTGTACGAGGGAACCTTGAAAAACTGTTTTTT
TRBD1,TRBJ2-5,once,TRBV5-1,CASSLGGTVDGQETQYF,TGCGCCAGCAGCTTGGGAGGGACAGTGGACGGACAAGAGACCCAGTACTTC
NA,TRBJ1-5,NA,TRBV5-1,CASSLEGFSNQPQHF,TGCGCCAGCAGCTTGGAGGGATTTAGCAATCAGCCCCAGCATTTT